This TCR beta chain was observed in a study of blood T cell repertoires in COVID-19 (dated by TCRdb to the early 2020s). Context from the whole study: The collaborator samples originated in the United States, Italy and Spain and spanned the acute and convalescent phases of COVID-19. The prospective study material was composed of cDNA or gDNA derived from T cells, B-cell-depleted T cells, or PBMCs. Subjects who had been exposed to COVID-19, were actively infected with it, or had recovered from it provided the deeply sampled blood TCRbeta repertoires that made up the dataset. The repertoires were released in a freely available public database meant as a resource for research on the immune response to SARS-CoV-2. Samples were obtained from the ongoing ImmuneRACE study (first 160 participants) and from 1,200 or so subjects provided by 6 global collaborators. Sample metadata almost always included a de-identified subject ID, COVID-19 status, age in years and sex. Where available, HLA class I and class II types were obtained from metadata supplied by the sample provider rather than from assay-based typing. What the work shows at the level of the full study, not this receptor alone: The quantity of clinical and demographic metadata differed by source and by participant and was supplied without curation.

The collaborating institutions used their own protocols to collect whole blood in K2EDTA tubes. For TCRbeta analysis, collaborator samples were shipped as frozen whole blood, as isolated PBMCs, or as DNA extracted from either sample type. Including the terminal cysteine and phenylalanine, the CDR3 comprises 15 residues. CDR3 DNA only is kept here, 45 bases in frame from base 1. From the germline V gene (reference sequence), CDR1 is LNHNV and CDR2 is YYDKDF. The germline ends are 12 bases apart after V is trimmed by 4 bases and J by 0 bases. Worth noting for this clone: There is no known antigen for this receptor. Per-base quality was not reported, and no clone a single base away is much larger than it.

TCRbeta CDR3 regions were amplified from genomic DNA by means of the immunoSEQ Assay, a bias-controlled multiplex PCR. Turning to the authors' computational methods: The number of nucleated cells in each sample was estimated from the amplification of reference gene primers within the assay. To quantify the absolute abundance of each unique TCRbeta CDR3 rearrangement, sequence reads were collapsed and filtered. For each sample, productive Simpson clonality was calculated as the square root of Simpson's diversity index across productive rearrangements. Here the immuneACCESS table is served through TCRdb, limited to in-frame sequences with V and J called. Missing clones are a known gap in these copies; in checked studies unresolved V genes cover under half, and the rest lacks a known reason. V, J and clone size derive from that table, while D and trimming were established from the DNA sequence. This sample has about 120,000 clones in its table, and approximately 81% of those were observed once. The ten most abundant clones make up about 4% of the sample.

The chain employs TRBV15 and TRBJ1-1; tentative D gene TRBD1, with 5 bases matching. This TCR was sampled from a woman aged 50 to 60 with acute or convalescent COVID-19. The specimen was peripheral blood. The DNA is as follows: TGTGCCACCAGCATCGCCAGGGCCCTGAACACTGAAGCTTTCTTT. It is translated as CATSIARALNTEAFF.